Below, one TCR beta chain is given with its context. Its specificity is not known. These data belong to a study of T cell responses to AZD1222 COVID-19 vaccine. Overall study results and limits: Elevations in Spike-specific TCR breadth and depth followed administration of two AZD1222 doses. Across the whole spike, CD4 TCRs peaked at regions 160-218 and 743-854. The repertoires were collected only after the peak T cell response.

The CDR3 is made up of 17 amino acids. The V end lost 3 bases, the J end lost 2 bases, and 16 bases lay between the germline ends. Germline V gene sequence: CDR1 KGHSH, CDR2 LQKENI. Using immunoSEQ multiplex PCR, the repertoire was profiled, and TCRdb retains in-frame clones only, with some absent. The sample lists some 180,000 clones, around 90% seen once, with 5% to 7.5% in the top ten. The sequencing used peripheral blood, collected on day 0 of AZD1222 vaccination. The chain is built from TRBV18 and TRBJ2-2; D perhaps matches TRBD2 (6 bases). This receptor was identified in an adult in good health. CDR3 sequence (DNA): TGTGCCAGCTCACCTATTGGTAATAGCGGCAACACCGGGGAGCTGTTTTTT. This gives the protein CASSPIGNSGNTGELFF.